The 19 T cell receptor beta chains below come from one sample, sequenced in a study of blood T cell repertoires in COVID-19. The method was immunoSEQ multiplex PCR; TCRdb's version includes in-frame clones alone and lacks a portion of them. The sample holds roughly 260,000 clones, 65% to 85% seen once. Source material: peripheral blood. The receptor set was obtained from a middle-aged woman with active or convalescent COVID-19.

The gene calls are TRBV3-1 (or the pseudogene TRBV3-2) and TRBJ2-7; 8 bases map to TRBD2. V gave up 1 base and J gave up 4 bases; unmatched junction bases: 3. Germline CDR1 reads LGHDT; CDR2 reads YNNKEL (reference sequence). This CDR3 is built from 14 residues. CDR3 loop: CASSQGSGEYEQYF. The CDR3 DNA follows: TGTGCCAGCAGCCAAGGTAGCGGGGAGTACGAGCAGTACTTC.

The chain uses TRBV6-1 and TRBJ1-3; unclear D gene. V was clipped by 1 base and J by 4 bases, with 14 bases between them. This CDR3 is 16 amino acids long. Germline values: CDR1 MNHNS, CDR2 SASEGT. The CDR3 DNA reads TGTGCCAGCAGTGAAGATTACGCGGCCGGAGGAAACACCATATATTTT. Amino acids: CASSEDYAAGGNTIYF.

The CDR3 sequence: CASGAGTRRDTQYF. The CDR3 DNA follows: TGTGCTAGTGGTGCCGGGACTAGAAGAGATACGCAGTATTTT. This chain joins TRBV12-5 and TRBJ2-3, with 8 bases that match TRBD2. Per germline, CDR1 LGHNT and CDR2 FRNRAP. V was clipped by 5 bases and J by 5 bases; unmatched bases: 6. The CDR3 sequence is 14 residues long.

The chain uses TRBV6-6 and TRBJ1-5; D unclear. The CDR3 is made up of 15 amino acids. Trimming took 2 bases from V and 3 from J, leaving 11 bases between them. Germline V gene data show CDR1 as MNHNY and CDR2 as SVGAGI (reference sequence). CDR3 amino acids: CASSYEGGYNQPQHF. The CDR3 DNA follows: TGTGCCAGCAGTTACGAGGGAGGGTACAATCAGCCCCAGCATTTT.

The rearrangement links TRBV28 to TRBJ1-5; 12 nucleotides agree with TRBD1. The V segment lost 4 bases and the J segment 0 bases; nucleotides outside the gene matches: 16. Germline values: CDR1 MDHEN, CDR2 SYDVKM. This CDR3 is 21 amino acids long. The CDR3, as DNA: TGTGCCAGCAGTTCTTCCCGTTTTCGGGACAGGGGGCTTCATAGCAATCAGCCCCAGCATTTT. Residues: CASSSSRFRDRGLHSNQPQHF.

This clone was recorded many times. This sequence joins TRBV7-3 and TRBJ2-1, with TRBD2 as a possible D gene (5 bases). V was cut by 5 bases and J by 8 bases, with 16 bases left in between. CDR3 length: 14 residues. Germline V gives CDR1 SGHTA, CDR2 FQGTGA. The CDR3: CASSVRPSRDEQFF. CDR3 bases: TGTGCCAGCAGCGTAAGGCCTAGCCGGGATGAGCAGTTCTTC.

The chain carries TRBV6-5 and TRBJ1-1; possible D gene TRBD1, 6 bases. The CDR3 extends over 13 amino acids. Trimming pared 0 bases from V and 7 bases from J, leaving 9 bases between. Germline CDR1 is MNHEY and CDR2 is SVGAGI. CDR3 DNA sequence: TGTGCCAGCAGTTACTCGAAGGGGGTTGAAGCTTTCTTT. As protein: CASSYSKGVEAFF.

The chain recombines TRBV28 with TRBJ1-1, with D hard to call. The CDR3 spans 17 residues. Trimming shortened V by 3 bases and J by 1 base, and 18 bases separated the two germline ends. Germline V gene sequence: CDR1 MDHEN, CDR2 SYDVKM. The DNA for the CDR3 is TGTGCCAGCAGTTTGAGCATCGGCAGGAGGGCGAACACTGAAGCTTTCTTT. This sequence encodes CASSLSIGRRANTEAFF.

The chain joins TRBV6-5 to TRBJ1-2, with 8 bases matching TRBD1. The CDR3 consists of 13 residues. The V gene end was trimmed by 7 bases and the J gene end by 5 bases; junction bases not matched to a gene: 6. Germline CDR1 MNHEY, CDR2 SVGAGI. Written as DNA, the CDR3 is TGTGCCAGCAAGCAGGGGGCGAAATATGGCTACACCTTC. It translates to CASKQGAKYGYTF.

The genes are TRBV13 and TRBJ2-1; D may be TRBD1 (6 bases). V lost 5 bases, J lost 9 bases, and 17 bases lay in between. This CDR3 comprises 14 residues. Per germline, CDR1 PRHDT and CDR2 FYEKMQ (reference sequence). The CDR3 sequence: CASSPPQGFPEQFF. The CDR3 coding sequence is TGTGCCAGCAGCCCACCGCAGGGGTTTCCTGAGCAGTTCTTC.

This clone occurred a few times. The V and J genes are TRBV6-5 and TRBJ1-6; no reliable D call. The CDR3 runs to 14 residues. Deletions cut 7 bases from V and 7 bases from J, with 14 bases between. CDR1 MNHEY and CDR2 SVGAGI come from the germline V gene. CDR3 DNA: TGTGCCAGCACCACCGAGAGAGGGAATTCACCCCTCCACTTT. It yields the protein CASTTERGNSPLHF.

The chain recombines TRBV5-6 with TRBJ2-5; perhaps TRBD1 as D (5 bases). Trimming took 1 base from V and 2 from J, leaving 12 bases between them. The germline CDR1 and CDR2 sequences are SGHDT and YYEEEE. The CDR3 runs 15 residues. CDR3 in amino acids: CASSLFWGQQETQYF. CDR3 in DNA: TGTGCCAGCAGCTTGTTCTGGGGCCAACAAGAGACCCAGTACTTC.

The chain combines TRBV12-5 with TRBJ1-5; D is unclear. The CDR3 runs to 11 residues. Germline V gene lookup returns CDR1 LGHNT and CDR2 FRNRAP. The V end lost 5 bases, the J end lost 4 bases, and 3 bases lay between the germline ends. The CDR3 loop is CASGPNQPQHF. As DNA, the CDR3 is TGTGCTAGTGGTCCAAATCAGCCCCAGCATTTT.

To note about this clone: One end of the junction varies from germline; a read error may be responsible. This rearrangement joins TRBV18 to TRBJ2-5; TRBD2 agrees at 8 bases. The CDR3 contains 14 residues. Germline assignment: CDR1 KGHSH and CDR2 LQKENI. CDR3 residues: CASSPSDGGAQKNF. The CDR3 DNA reads TGTGCCAGCTCACCATCGGACGGGGGGGCACAAAAGAACTTC.

The chain combines TRBV2 with TRBJ1-6; possible D gene TRBD1, 6 bases. V was pared by 4 bases and J by 9 bases, with 16 bases between. Germline CDR1 SNHLY, CDR2 FYNNEI. The CDR3 has 15 amino acids. The CDR3 DNA reads as TGTGCCAGCAGTGGGTCGGGGGGCGCATTTTCACCCCTCCACTTT. It encodes CASSGSGGAFSPLHF.

This chain connects TRBV4-2 to TRBJ1-2; D not resolved. Germline V CDR1 and CDR2: LGHNA, YNFKEQ. The CDR3 length is 15 residues. Trimming took off 0 bases at V and 4 bases at J, with 12 bases between the two ends. DNA of the CDR3: TGTGCCAGCAGCCAAGACCGGTCGTGGTCCTATGGCTACACCTTC. Translation gives CASSQDRSWSYGYTF.

The CDR3 sequence: CASSPGSVVTGELFF. The DNA for the CDR3 is TGTGCCAGCAGCCCAGGGTCCGTCGTCACCGGGGAGCTGTTTTTT. J is TRBJ2-2 and V is TRBV7-9; weak D call: TRBD1 (5 bases). Trimming stripped 5 bases from V and 4 bases from J, with 14 bases between. CDR3 length equals 15 residues. Germline CDR1 and CDR2: SEHNR and FQNEAQ (reference sequence).

This rearrangement joins TRBV6-2 or TRBV6-3 to TRBJ2-2, with 8 bases matching TRBD1. Trimming cost V 2 bases and J 6 bases; bases outside gene matches: 5. The germline gives CDR1 MNHEY, CDR2 SVGEGT. The CDR3 contains 15 residues. The CDR3 region is CASSYEYRGAGELFF. The CDR3 region has the DNA TGTGCCAGCAGTTACGAATACAGGGGGGCCGGGGAGCTGTTTTTT.

This clone occurred a few times. Other DNA sequences within the sample encode an identical CDR3. J is TRBJ1-6 and V is TRBV5-4, with D hard to call. The CDR3 sequence is 17 residues long. V was shortened by 0 bases and J by 0 bases, with 10 bases between the two germline ends. From germline, CDR1 is SGHNT and CDR2 YYREEE (reference sequence). CDR3 bases: TGTGCCAGCAGCTTGGCTGGAGGAGGCTCCTATAATTCACCCCTCCACTTT. Translation gives CASSLAGGGSYNSPLHF.